The text below deals with one T cell receptor (beta chain). The antigen is undetermined. The data were obtained in a study of T cells and Merkel cell carcinoma outcomes. Study-level points and caveats: Reportedly, T-cell repertoire with density predicts Merkel cell carcinoma outcomes.

Libraries were prepared by immunoSEQ multiplex PCR; TCRdb keeps only in-frame clonotypes and omits some of them. There are about 2,000 clones in the sample; 89% occur only once, and approximately 2.3% lies in the top ten. The receptor's source is a human donor with Merkel cell carcinoma. Input material: tumor tissue from Merkel cell carcinoma.

The CDR3 DNA reads TGTGCCAGCAGTATACTCGGTCCTTACAATGAGCAGTTCTTC. The encoded protein is CASSILGPYNEQFF. The rearrangement uses TRBV6-5 and TRBJ2-1; D gene uncertain. The germline CDR1 and CDR2 sequences are MNHEY and SVGAGI. V was trimmed by 5 bases and J by 4 bases, leaving 12 bases between them. This CDR3 is built from 14 residues.